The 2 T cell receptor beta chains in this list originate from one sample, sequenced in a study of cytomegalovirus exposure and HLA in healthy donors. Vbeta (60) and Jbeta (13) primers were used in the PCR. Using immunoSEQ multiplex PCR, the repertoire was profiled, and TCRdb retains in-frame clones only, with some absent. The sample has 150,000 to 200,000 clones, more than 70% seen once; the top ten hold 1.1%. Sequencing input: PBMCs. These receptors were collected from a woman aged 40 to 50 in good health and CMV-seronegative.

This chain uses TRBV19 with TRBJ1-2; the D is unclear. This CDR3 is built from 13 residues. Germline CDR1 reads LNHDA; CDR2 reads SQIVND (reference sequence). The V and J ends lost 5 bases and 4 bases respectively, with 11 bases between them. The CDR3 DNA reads TGTGCCAGTAGTCCGTTCCCAGTCTATGGCTACACCTTC. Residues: CASSPFPVYGYTF.

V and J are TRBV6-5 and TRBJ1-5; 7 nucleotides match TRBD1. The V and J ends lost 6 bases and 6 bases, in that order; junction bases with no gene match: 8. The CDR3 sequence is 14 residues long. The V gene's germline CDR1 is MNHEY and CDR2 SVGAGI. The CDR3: CASRSGTETQPQHF. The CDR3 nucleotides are TGTGCCAGCAGATCCGGGACAGAGACTCAGCCCCAGCATTTT.